This note documents a single TCR beta chain sequence. The specificity of this receptor is unknown. No per-base quality is available; no much larger clone lies one base away. This sample stems from a study of cytomegalovirus exposure and HLA in healthy donors listed by TCRdb under 2017. General notes on the study: According to a later analysis, one platform produced both the 120 validation repertoires and the 670 or so repertoires of the first cohort. The aim of the study was to test whether cataloging public T cell receptors could identify signatures of past pathogen exposure. Besides the first cohort of approximately 710 subjects, a separate validation cohort made up of over a hundred different subjects was used. The study combined high-throughput TCR immunosequencing, statistical association of individual TCRs with disease status, and machine learning to predict cytomegalovirus infection status. Overall results and qualifications from the work: The validation cohort had no HLA typing available for a later analysis, so co-occurrence within that cohort was assessed over all 120 or so repertoires. In both the original and validation cohorts, the classifier was reported to diagnose cytomegalovirus status with high specificity and sensitivity. In vitro tests confirmed that three of the cytomegalovirus-associated TCR beta chains recognize cytomegalovirus antigens. The authors suggested that the approach could potentially be extended to other disease states and immunological phenotypes. A total of 150 or so TCR beta chains were listed by the study as associated with cytomegalovirus. While some public TCRs were present in many individuals, most TCR sequences turned up only very rarely across donors. Of the cluster scores, about 94% were above 0 in a later analysis, which found that TCRs clustered in the first cohort also tended to co-occur in the 120 or so validation repertoires.

Donors formed part of the validation cohort, which comprised over a hundred subjects and was distinct from the first cohort of roughly 600 subjects. The method behind the library was the immunoSEQ multiplex PCR assay. In the paper's pipeline: A statistical classification framework was built to diagnose cytomegalovirus status from the catalog of TCR beta chain sequences. What TCRdb holds here is the immuneACCESS table cut down to in-frame rearrangements. Part of the clones is not present; checked against another copy, under half of the missing clones reflect an unresolved V gene, and the others are unexplained. The V and J calls and clone size come from that table; D and trimming were worked out from the DNA. The sample table shows about 330,000 clones, and 70% to 90% are seen once. Around 0.84% of the sample comes from the top ten. V is cut by 8 bases and J by 8 bases, and the space between the germline ends is 21 bases. The CDR3 spans 14 residues, from the cysteine through the phenylalanine. The kept DNA is CDR3 alone, 42 bases in frame from the first base. Per the germline V gene (reference sequence), MNHNY is the CDR1 and SVGAGI is the CDR2.

The sequence joins TRBV6-6 to TRBJ1-2, with TRBD1 tentatively as D gene (6 bases match). The sequence derives from a woman aged 18-35 years in good health and CMV-seronegative. Sequencing was performed on PBMCs. Here the CDR3 is given as CASWEGGVRRGYTF. The DNA sequence is given as TGTGCCAGCTGGGAGGGGGGCGTTAGAAGAGGCTACACCTTC.